Reported below is one T cell receptor (beta chain). Its antigen is unidentified. Sequencing used immunoSEQ multiplex PCR; TCRdb keeps in-frame clones, though not all of them. Altogether about 72,000 clones are present, approximately 81% being singletons, with the ten largest covering 0.95% to 1.5%. Expansion with viral peptide pools was applied to antigen-specific CD4+ T cells by the ViraFEST assay prior to sequencing. Culture lasted around eleven days before CD4+ T cell isolation. Vaccine administered to participants consisted of two doses of either BNT162b2 or mRNA-1273. Vaccinees lacked prior SARS-CoV-2 infection and tested negative for nucleocapsid antibodies. This sample stems from a study of vaccination effects on CD4 cells after COVID-19. Background on the study: Samples that were drawn after vaccination came a median of 72 days after the second dose. Overall study findings and caveats: Marked clonal contraction of both clone types appeared late after vaccination. Healthy vaccinees' vaccine-induced clones included only 1 of 255 cross-reacting with common cold coronaviruses.

CDR3 size: 16 residues. The ends were cut back, 3 bases at V and 1 base at J, with 13 bases in the middle. The germline CDR1 and CDR2 sequences are MDHEN and SYDVKM. Material: CD4+ T cells from PBMCs cultured with HCoV-229E spike peptides, obtained after COVID-19 vaccination. The clonotype originates from a human donor who received a COVID-19 vaccine. The J gene is TRBJ1-5, the V gene TRBV28; D remains unclear. In nucleotides, the CDR3 is TGTGCCAGCAGTTTCTGGTCCACCACGAGCAATCAGCCCCAGCATTTT. Its protein is CASSFWSTTSNQPQHF.